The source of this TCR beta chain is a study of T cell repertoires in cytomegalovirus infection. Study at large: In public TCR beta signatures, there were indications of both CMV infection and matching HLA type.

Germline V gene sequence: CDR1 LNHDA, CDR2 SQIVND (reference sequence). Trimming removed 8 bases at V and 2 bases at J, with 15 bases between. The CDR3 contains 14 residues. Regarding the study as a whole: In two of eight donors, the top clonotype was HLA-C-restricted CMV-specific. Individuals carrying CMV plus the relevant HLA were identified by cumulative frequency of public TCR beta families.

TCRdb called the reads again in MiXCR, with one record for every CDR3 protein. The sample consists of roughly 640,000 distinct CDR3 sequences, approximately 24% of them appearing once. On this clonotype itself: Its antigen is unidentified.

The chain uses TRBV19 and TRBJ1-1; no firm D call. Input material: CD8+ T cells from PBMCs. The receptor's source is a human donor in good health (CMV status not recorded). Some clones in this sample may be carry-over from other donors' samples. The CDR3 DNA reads TGTGCCAGTCGTAGCTTGACGGAAAACACTGAAGCTTTCTTT. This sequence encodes CASRSLTENTEAFF. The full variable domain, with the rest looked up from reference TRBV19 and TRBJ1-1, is DGGITQSPKYLFRKEGQNVTLSCEQNLNHDAMYWYRQDPGQGLRLIYYSQIVNDFQKGDIAEGYSVSREKKESFPLTVTSAQKNPTAFYLCASRSLTENTEAFFGQGTRLTVV.